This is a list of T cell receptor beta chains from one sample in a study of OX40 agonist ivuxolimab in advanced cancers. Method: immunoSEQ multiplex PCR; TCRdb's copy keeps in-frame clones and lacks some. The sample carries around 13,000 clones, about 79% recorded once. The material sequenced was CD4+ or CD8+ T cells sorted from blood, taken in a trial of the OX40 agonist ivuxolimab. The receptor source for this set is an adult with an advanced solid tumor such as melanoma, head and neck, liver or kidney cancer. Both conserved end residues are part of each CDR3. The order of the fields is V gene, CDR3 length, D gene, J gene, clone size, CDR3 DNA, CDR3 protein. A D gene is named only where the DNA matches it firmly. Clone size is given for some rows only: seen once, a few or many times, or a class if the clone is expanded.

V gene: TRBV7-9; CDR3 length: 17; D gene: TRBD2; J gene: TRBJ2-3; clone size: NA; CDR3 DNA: TGTGCCAGCAGCTTACCTGGAGGACTAGCGGGCCTAGATACGCAGTATTTT; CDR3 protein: CASSLPGGLAGLDTQYF
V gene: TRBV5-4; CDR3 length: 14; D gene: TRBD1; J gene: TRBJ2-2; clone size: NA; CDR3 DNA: TGTGCCAGCAGCCTTAGGACAGGGACCGGGGAGCTGTTTTTT; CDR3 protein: CASSLRTGTGELFF
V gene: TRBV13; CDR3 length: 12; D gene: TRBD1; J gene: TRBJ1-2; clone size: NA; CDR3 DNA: TGTGTCAGCAGCTTCGGGACAGCCGGCTACACCTTC; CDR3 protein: CVSSFGTAGYTF
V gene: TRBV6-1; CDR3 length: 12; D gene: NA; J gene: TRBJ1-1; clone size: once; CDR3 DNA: TGTGCCAGCAGTGAAATGGTACCCGGGGCTTTCTTT; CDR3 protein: CASSEMVPGAFF
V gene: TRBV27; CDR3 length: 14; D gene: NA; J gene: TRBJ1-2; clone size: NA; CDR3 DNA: TGTGCCAGCAGCCCAGTGGAGGATAACTATGGCTACACCTTC; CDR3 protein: CASSPVEDNYGYTF
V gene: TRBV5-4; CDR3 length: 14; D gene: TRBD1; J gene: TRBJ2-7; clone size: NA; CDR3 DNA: TGTGCCAGCAGCTTGGACAGGGGTAACTACGAGCAGTACTTC; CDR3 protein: CASSLDRGNYEQYF
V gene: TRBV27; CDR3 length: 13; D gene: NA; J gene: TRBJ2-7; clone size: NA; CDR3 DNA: TGTGCCAGCAGTTCGAGAGGGAGTCACGAGCAGTACTTC; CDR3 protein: CASSSRGSHEQYF
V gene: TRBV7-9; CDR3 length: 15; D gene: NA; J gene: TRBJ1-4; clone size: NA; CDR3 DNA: TGTGCCAGCAGCTACTTTAAGGACAGAAATGAAAAACTGTTTTTT; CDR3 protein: CASSYFKDRNEKLFF
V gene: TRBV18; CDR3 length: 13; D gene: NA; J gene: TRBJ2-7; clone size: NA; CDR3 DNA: TGTGCCAGCTCCCCTTCTGACTCCTACGAGCAGTACTTC; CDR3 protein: CASSPSDSYEQYF
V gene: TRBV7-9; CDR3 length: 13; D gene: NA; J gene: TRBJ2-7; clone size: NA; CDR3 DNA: TGTGCCAGCAGCTCAACAGGGATGGGCGAGCAGTACTTC; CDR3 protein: CASSSTGMGEQYF
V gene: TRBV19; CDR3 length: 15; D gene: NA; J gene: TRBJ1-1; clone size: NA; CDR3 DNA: TGTGCCAGTAGTGCTGGTTTGGGGGGGGGCACTGAAGCTTTCTTT; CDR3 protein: CASSAGLGGGTEAFF
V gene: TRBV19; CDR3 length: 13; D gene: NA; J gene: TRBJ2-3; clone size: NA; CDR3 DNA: TGTGCCAGCAGAGTCGGGGCCACAGATACGCAGTATTTT; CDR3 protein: CASRVGATDTQYF
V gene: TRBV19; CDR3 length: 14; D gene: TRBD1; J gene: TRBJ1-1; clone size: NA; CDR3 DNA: TGTGCCAGTGCAACAGGGGATCAAGACACTGAAGCTTTCTTT; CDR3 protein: CASATGDQDTEAFF
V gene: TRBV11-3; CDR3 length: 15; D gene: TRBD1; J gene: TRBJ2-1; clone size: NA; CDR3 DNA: TGTGCCAGCAGCTTGGGGACAGGGGCTTGGGATGAGCAGTTCTTC; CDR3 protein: CASSLGTGAWDEQFF
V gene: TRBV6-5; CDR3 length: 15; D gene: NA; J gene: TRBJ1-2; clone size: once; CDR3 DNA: TGTGCCAGCAGTTACTCGGGGGCAGGGTCCTATGGCTACACCTTC; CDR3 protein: CASSYSGAGSYGYTF
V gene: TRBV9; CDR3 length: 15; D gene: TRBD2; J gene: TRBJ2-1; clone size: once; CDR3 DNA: TGTGCCAGCAGCGCCCTACAGACTAGCGGGGTTGAGCAGTTCTTC; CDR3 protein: CASSALQTSGVEQFF
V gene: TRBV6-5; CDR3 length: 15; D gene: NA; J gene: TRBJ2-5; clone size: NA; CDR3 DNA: TGTGCCAGCAGTTACTCGAGCCACCTAAAAGAGACCCAGTACTTC; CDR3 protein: CASSYSSHLKETQYF
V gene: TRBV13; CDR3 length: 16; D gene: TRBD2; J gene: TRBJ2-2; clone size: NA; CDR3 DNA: TGTGCCAGCAGCCAGGGGACTAGCGGGTTTCCCGGGGAGCTGTTTTTT; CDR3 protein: CASSQGTSGFPGELFF
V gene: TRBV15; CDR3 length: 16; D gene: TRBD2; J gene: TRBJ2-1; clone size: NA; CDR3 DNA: TGTGCCACCAGCAGACTAGCGGGAGGCCCTGACAATGAGCAGTTCTTC; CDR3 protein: CATSRLAGGPDNEQFF
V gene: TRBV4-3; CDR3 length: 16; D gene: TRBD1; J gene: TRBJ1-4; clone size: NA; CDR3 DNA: TGCGCCAGCAGCCTCCTGCACAGGGGAGTCGAAGAAAAACTGTTTTTT; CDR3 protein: CASSLLHRGVEEKLFF
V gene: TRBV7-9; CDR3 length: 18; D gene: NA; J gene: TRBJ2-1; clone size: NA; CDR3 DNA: TGTGCCAGCAGCTCGCCCCAGAGGGTGGACAGAACCTACAATGAGCAGTTCTTC; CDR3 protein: CASSSPQRVDRTYNEQFF
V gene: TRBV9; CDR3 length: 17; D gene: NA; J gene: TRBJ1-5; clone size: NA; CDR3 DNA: TGTGCCAGCAGCCCTCTTGACAGCCCTTATAGCAATCAGCCCCAGCATTTT; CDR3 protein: CASSPLDSPYSNQPQHF
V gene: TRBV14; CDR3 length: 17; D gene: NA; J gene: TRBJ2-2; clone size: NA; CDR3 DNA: TGTGCCAGCAGCCAAGGGGAACGGCTCGCGAACACCGGGGAGCTGTTTTTT; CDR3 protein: CASSQGERLANTGELFF
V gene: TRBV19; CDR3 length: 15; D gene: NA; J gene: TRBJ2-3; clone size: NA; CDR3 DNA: TGTGCCAGTAGTATTGTGTGGGATAGCACAGATACGCAGTATTTT; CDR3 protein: CASSIVWDSTDTQYF
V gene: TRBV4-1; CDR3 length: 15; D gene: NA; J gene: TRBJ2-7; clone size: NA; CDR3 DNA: TGCGCCAGCAGCCAAGGGGACCGCTCGGGGGACGAGCAGTACTTC; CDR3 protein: CASSQGDRSGDEQYF
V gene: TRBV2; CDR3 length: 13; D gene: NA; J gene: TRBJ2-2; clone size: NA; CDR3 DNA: TGTGCCAGCAGTGACCTTTCCACCGGGGAGCTGTTTTTT; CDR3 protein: CASSDLSTGELFF
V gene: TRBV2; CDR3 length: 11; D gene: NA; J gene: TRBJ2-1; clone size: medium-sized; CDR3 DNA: TGTGCCAGCAAGGGCACGGGGGGCGGGTTCTTC; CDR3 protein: CASKGTGGGFF
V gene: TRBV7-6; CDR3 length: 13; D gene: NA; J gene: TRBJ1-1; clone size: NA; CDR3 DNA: TGTGCCAGCAGCTCCCCAGGGAGCACTGAAGCTTTCTTT; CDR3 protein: CASSSPGSTEAFF
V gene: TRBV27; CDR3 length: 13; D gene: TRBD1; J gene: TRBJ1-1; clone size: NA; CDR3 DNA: TGTGCCAGCCGCGACAGGGGGTCGACTGAAGCTTTCTTT; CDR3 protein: CASRDRGSTEAFF
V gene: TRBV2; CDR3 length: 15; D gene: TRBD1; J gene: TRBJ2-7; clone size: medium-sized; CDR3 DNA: TGTGCCAGCAGTGATTTCGGGACAGGCTCCTACGAGCAGTACTTC; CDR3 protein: CASSDFGTGSYEQYF
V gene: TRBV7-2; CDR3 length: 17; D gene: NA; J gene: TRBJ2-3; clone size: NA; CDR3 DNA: TGTGCCAGCAGCTCCGGAGAGGGTGGGGGAAGCACAGATACGCAGTATTTT; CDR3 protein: CASSSGEGGGSTDTQYF
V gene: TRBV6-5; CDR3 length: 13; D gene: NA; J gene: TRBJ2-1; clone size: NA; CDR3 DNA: TGTGCCACCAGGACTGGCGCCTACAATGAGCAGTTCTTC; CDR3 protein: CATRTGAYNEQFF
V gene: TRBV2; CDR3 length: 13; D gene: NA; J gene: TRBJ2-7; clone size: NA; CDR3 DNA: TGTGCCAGCAGGTCGGACAGCGCCTACGAGCAGTACTTC; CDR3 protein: CASRSDSAYEQYF
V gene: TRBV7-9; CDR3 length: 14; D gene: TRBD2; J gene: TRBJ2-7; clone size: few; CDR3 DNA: TGTGCCAGCAGTGGACTAGCGGCGGCCTACGAGCAGTACTTC; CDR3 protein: CASSGLAAAYEQYF
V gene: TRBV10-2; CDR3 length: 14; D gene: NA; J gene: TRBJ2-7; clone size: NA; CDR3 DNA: TGCGCCAGCAGTGAGTCGACAAGCTCCTACGAGCAGTACTTC; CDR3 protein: CASSESTSSYEQYF
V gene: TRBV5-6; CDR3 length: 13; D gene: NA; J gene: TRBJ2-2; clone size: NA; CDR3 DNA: TGTGCCAGCAGCTGGCAAGAGTCCGGGGAGCTGTTTTTT; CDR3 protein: CASSWQESGELFF
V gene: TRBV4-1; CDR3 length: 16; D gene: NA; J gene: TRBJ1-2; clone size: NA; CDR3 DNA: TGCGCCAGCAGCCAAGATACTGCGGGGGGCGGCTATGGCTACACCTTC; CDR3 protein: CASSQDTAGGGYGYTF
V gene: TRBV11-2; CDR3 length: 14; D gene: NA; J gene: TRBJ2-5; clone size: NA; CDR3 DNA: TGTGCCAGCAGCTCTGGGACAATTGACAGGACCCAGTACTTC; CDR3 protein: CASSSGTIDRTQYF
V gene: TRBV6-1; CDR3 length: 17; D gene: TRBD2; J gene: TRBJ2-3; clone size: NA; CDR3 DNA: TGTGCCAGCAGTGAACTAGCGGGAGGGCCTAGCACAGATACGCAGTATTTT; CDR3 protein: CASSELAGGPSTDTQYF
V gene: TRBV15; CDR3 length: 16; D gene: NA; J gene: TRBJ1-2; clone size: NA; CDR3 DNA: TGTGCCACCAGCGGTCCCGCCCCCGCGACAGGTGATGGCTACACCTTC; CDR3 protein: CATSGPAPATGDGYTF
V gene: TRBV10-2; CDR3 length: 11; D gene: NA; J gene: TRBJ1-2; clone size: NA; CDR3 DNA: TGCGCCAGCAGTGATGCGGCTGGCTACACCTTC; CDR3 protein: CASSDAAGYTF
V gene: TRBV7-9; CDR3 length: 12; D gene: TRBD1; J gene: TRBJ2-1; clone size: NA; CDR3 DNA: TGTGCCAGCAGCAAGACAGGGGGCTGGCAGTTCTTC; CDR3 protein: CASSKTGGWQFF
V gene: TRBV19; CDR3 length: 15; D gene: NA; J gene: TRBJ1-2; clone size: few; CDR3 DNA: TGTGCCAGTAGTACCGCACGTGGAAGCGAGGGTGGCTACACCTTC; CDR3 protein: CASSTARGSEGGYTF
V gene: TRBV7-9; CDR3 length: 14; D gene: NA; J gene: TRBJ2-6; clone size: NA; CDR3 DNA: TGTGCCAGTGACAGGACCTCTGGGGCCAACGTCCTGACTTTC; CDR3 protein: CASDRTSGANVLTF
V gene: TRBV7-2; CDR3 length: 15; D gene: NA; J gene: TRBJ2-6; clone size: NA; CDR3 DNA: TGTGCCAGCACGAGGTGGGGCTCTGGGGCCAACGTCCTGACTTTC; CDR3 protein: CASTRWGSGANVLTF
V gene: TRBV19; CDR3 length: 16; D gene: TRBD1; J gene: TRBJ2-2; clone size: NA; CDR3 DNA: TGTGCCAGTAGTACCCGGAGGACAGGGGTCACCGGGGAGCTGTTTTTT; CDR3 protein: CASSTRRTGVTGELFF